The present TCR beta chain was sequenced within a study of Ad26.COV2.S vaccination and SARS-CoV-2 variants. Study-level information: Participant was drawn from the COV1001 Ad26.COV2.S trial arm. Ad26.COV2.S given intramuscularly, once or twice 56 days apart.

Study-wide findings and caveats: Vaccinees showed greater spike-specific TCR breadth than placebo recipients.

Details on this clone: Its cognate antigen is unknown.

CDR3 length: 15 amino acids. Germline values: CDR1 SGHTA, CDR2 FQGNSA. V shed 5 bases, J shed 2 bases, and the junction held 6 bases outside the gene matches. Treatment given: some 20 received Ad26.COV2.S at low or high dose, single or two shots; 5 received placebo; per-sample allocation not given. At day 63 after the first vaccine or placebo injection, samples were drawn. Using immunoSEQ multiplex PCR, the repertoire was profiled, and TCRdb retains in-frame clones only, with some absent. The table includes hundreds of thousands of clones, around 90% detected once. The source is a person aged 18-65 years who received the Ad26.COV2.S COVID-19 vaccine or a placebo. This chain connects TRBV7-2 to TRBJ2-7; 10 nucleotides agree with TRBD1. Sequenced here: peripheral blood, sampled in a trial of Ad26.COV2.S vaccine versus placebo. Here the CDR3 DNA reads TGTGCCAGCAGCATTCCCGGGACAGGGGCCTACGAGCAGTACTTC. It encodes CASSIPGTGAYEQYF.